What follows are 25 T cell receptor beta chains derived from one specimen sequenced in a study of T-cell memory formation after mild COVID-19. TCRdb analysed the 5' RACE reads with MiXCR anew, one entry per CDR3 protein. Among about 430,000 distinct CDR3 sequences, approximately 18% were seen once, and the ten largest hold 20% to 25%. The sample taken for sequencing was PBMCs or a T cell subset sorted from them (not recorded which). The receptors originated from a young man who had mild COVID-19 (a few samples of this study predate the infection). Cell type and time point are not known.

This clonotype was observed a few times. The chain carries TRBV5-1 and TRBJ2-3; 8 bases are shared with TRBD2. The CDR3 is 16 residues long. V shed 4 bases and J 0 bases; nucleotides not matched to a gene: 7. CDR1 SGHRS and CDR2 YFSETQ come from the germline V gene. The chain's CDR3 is CASSPALAASTDTQYF. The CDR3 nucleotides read TGCGCCAGCAGCCCTGCACTAGCGGCAAGCACAGATACGCAGTATTTT.

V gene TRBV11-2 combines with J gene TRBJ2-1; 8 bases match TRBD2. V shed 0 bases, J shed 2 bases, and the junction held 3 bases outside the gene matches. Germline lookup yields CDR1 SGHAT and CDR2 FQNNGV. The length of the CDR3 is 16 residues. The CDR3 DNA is TGTGCCAGCAGCTTAGAGTCGCGGGGGGCCTACAATGAGCAGTTCTTC. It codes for CASSLESRGAYNEQFF.

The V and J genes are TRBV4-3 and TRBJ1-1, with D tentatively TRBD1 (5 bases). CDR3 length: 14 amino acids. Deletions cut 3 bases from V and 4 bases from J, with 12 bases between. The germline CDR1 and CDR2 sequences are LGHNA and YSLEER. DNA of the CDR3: TGCGCCAGCAGCCACCAGGGCGGAAGCACTGAAGCTTTCTTT. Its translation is CASSHQGGSTEAFF.

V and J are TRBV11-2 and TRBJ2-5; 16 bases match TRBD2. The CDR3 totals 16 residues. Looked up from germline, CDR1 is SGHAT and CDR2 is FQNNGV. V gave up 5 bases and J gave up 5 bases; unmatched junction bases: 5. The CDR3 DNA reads TGTGCCAGCAGCGGGACTAGCGGGGGGGCCCGGGAGACCCAGTACTTC. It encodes CASSGTSGGARETQYF.

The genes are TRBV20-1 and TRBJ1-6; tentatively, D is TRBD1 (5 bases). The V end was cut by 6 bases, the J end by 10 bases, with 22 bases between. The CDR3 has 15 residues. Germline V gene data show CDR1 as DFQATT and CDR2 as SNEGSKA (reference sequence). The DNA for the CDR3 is TGCAGTGCCTCAGGGCCCCAGCCTTCCAGGTCACCCCTCCACTTT. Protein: CSASGPQPSRSPLHF.

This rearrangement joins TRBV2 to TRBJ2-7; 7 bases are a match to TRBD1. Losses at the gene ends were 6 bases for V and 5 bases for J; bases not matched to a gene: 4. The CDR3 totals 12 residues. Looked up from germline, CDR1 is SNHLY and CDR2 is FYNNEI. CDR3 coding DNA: TGTGCCAGCAGATTCACAGGGGACGAGCAGTACTTC. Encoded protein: CASRFTGDEQYF. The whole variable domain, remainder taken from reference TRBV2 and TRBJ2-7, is EPEVTQTPSHQVTQMGQEVILRCVPISNHLYFYWYRQILGQKVEFLVSFYNNEISEKSEIFDDQFSVERPDGSNFTLKIRSTKLEDSAMYFCASRFTGDEQYFGPGTRLTVT.

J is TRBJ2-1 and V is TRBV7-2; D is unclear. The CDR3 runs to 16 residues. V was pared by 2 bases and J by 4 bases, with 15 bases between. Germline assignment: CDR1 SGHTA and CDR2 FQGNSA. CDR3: CASSLLVVPGYNEQFF. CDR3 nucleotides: TGTGCCAGCAGCTTACTTGTTGTTCCTGGGTACAATGAGCAGTTCTTC.

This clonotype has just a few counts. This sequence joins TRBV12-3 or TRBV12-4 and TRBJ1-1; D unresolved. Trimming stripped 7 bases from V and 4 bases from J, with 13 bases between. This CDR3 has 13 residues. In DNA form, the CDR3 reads TGTGCCAGCACCCCCCAAGTCGGCACTGAAGCTTTCTTT. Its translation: CASTPQVGTEAFF.

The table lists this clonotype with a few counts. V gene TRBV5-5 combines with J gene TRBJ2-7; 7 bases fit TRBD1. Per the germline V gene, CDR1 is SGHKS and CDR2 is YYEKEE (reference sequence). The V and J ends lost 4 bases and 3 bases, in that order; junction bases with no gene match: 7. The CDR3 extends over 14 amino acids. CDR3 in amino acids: CASSPRQGHYEQYV. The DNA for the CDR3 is TGTGCCAGCAGCCCAAGACAGGGACACTACGAGCAGTACGTC.

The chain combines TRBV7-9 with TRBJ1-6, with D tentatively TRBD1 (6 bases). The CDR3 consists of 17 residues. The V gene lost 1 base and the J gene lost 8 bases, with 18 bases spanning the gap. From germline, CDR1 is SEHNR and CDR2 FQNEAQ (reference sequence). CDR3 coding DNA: TGTGCCAGCAGCTTAGTTTGGCAGGGGACGGGTTATTCACCCCTCCACTTT. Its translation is CASSLVWQGTGYSPLHF.

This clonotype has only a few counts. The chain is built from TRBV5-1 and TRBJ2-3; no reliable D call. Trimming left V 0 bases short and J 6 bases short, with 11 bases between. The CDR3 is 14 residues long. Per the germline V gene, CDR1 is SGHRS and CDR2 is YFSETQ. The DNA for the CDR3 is TGCGCCAGCAGCTTGGCAGTTCGAAGCGATACGCAGTATTTT. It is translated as CASSLAVRSDTQYF.

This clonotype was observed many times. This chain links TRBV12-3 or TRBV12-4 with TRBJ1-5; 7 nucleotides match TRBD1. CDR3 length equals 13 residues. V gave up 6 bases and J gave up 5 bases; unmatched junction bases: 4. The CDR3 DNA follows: TGTGCCAGCAGGATGACAGGGTATCAGCCCCAGCATTTT. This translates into CASRMTGYQPQHF.

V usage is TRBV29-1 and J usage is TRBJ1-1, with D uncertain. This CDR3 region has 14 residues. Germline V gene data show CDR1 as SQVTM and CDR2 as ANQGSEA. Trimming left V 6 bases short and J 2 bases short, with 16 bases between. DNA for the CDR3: TGCAGCGTCAAGAGTGTCAAACCAAACACTGAAGCTTTCTTT. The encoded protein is CSVKSVKPNTEAFF.

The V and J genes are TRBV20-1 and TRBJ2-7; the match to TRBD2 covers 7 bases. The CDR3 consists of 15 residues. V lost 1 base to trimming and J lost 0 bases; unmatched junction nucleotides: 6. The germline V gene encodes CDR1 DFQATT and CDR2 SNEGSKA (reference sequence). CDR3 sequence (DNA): TGCAGTGCTAGAGTCGGGGTAGCGGGCTCCTACGAGCAGTACTTC. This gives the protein CSARVGVAGSYEQYF.

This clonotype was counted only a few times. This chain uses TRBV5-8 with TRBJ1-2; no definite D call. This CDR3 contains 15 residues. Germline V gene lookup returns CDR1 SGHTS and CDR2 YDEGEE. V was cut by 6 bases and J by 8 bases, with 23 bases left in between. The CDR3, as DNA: TGTGCCAGCACCGAATCCCGGAGTCCGTCAAGGGGCTACACCTTC. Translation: CASTESRSPSRGYTF.

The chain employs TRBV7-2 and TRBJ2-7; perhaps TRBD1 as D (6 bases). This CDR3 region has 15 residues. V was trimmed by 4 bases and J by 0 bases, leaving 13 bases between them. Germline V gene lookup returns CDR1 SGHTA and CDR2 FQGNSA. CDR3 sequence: CASSSYSQGSYEQYF. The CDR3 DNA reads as TGTGCCAGCAGCTCATACTCACAGGGCTCCTACGAGCAGTACTTC.

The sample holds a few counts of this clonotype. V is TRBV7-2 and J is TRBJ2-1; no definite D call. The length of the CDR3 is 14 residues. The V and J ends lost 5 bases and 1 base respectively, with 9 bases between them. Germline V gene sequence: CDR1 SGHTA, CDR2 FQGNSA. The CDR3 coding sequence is TGTGCCAGCAGCCCGCAGAGGTCCTACAATGAGCAGTTCTTC. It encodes CASSPQRSYNEQFF.

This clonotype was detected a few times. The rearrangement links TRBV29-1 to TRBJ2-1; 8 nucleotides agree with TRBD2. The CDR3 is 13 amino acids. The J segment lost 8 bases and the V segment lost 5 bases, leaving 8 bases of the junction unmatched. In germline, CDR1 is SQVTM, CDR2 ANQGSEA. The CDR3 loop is CSVTLAARYEQFF. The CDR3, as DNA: TGCAGCGTTACACTAGCGGCCCGGTATGAGCAGTTCTTC.

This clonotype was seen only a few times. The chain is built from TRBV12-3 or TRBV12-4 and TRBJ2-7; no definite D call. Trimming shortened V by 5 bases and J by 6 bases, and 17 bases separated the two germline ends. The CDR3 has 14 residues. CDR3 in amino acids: CASSTTTAISEQYF. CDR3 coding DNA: TGTGCCAGCAGTACAACCACGGCAATCAGCGAGCAGTACTTC.

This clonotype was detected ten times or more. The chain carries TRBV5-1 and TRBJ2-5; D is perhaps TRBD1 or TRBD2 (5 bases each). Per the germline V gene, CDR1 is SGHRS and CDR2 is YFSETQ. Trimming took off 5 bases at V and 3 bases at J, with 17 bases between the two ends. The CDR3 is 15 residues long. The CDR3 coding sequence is TGCGCCAGCAGTCTTGGGACCCGAGGAGAAGAGACCCAGTACTTC. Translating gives CASSLGTRGEETQYF.

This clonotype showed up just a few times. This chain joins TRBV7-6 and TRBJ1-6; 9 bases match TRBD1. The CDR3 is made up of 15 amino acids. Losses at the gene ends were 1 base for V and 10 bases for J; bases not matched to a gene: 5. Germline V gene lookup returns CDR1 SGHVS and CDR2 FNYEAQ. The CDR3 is CASSLETGGGSPLHF. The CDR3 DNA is TGTGCCAGCAGCTTAGAGACAGGGGGTGGCTCACCCCTCCACTTT. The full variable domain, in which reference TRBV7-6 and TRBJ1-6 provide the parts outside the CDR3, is GAGVSQSPRYKVTKRGQDVALRCDPISGHVSLYWYRQALGQGPEFLTYFNYEAQQDKSGLPNDRFSAERPEGSISTLTIQRTEQRDSAMYRCASSLETGGGSPLHFGNGTRLTVT.

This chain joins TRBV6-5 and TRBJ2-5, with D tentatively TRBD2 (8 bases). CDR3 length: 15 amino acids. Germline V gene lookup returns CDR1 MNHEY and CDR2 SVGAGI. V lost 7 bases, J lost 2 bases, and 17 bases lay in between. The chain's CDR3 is CASTPGGGRQETQYF. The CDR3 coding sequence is TGTGCCAGCACCCCGGGAGGGGGCCGGCAAGAGACCCAGTACTTC.

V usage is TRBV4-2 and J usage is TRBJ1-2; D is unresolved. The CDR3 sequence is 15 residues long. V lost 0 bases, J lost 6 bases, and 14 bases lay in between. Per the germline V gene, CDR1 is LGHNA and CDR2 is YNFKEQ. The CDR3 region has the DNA TGTGCCAGCAGCCAAGATTCCACGGCAGCGGATGGCTACACCTTC. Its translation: CASSQDSTAADGYTF.

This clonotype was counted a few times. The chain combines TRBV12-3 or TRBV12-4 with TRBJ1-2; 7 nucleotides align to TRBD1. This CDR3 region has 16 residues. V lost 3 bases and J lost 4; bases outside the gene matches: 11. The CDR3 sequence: CASSLTTGSFSYGYTF. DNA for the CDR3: TGTGCCAGCAGTTTGACGACAGGGAGTTTCTCCTATGGCTACACCTTC.

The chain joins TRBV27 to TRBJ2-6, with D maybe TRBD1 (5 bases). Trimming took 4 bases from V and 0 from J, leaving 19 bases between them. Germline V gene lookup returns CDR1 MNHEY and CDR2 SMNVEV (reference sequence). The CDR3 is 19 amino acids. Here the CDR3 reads CASSSADWTSSSGANVLTF. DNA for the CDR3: TGTGCCAGCAGTTCCGCCGACTGGACATCAAGCTCTGGGGCCAACGTCCTGACTTTC. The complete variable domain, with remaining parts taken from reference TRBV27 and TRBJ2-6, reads EAQVTQNPRYLITVTGKKLTVTCSQNMNHEYMSWYRQDPGLGLRQIYYSMNVEVTDKGDVPEGYKVSRKEKRNFPLILESPSPNQTSLYFCASSSADWTSSSGANVLTFGAGSRLTVL.